Presented here are 15 T cell receptor beta chains from one specimen sequenced in a study of shared clonotypes between healthy human individuals. Profiled with immunoSEQ multiplex PCR; TCRdb holds only in-frame clones, not every one. The table includes under 2.5 million clones, 92% detected once. The sample consisted of naive CD4+ T cells from PBMCs. The subset was: CD45RA+ positively selected. These receptors all stem from a man aged 18 to 35 in good health. Some clones in this sample may be carry-over from other donors' samples.

J is TRBJ1-5 and V is TRBV6-5, with D possibly TRBD1 on 5 matching bases. Deletions cut 6 bases from V and 1 base from J, with 13 bases between. CDR1 MNHEY and CDR2 SVGAGI come from the germline V gene. The CDR3 runs 15 residues. The CDR3 DNA sequence: TGTGCCAGCAGCCCCAGGGAGTACAGCAATCAGCCCCAGCATTTT. This translates into CASSPREYSNQPQHF.

The V and J genes are TRBV4-1 and TRBJ1-2, with unresolved D. The CDR3 sequence is 14 residues long. Germline loops: CDR1 MGHRA, CDR2 YSYEKL. Trimming removed 4 bases from V and 8 bases from J, with 17 bases in between. The CDR3 here is CASSLKEGIEGYTF. CDR3 nucleotide sequence: TGCGCCAGCAGCCTAAAGGAGGGTATAGAAGGCTACACCTTC.

The chain has TRBV10-3 and TRBJ2-3; 9 bases align to TRBD2. Germline CDR1 and CDR2: ENHRY and SYGVKD. There are 18 residues in the CDR3. With 4 bases clipped from V and 1 base from J, the junction kept 12 bases outside the gene matches. The DNA for the CDR3 is TGTGCCATCAGTGGATCGAAGAAATTAGCGGGAGGCACAGATACGCAGTATTTT. It codes for CAISGSKKLAGGTDTQYF.

V and J are TRBV28 and TRBJ1-2, with a possible D match to TRBD1 (6 bases). V gave up 11 bases and J gave up 8 bases, with 18 bases separating them. This CDR3 has 12 residues. CDR1 and CDR2 from the germline V gene are MDHEN and SYDVKM. In DNA, the CDR3 is TGTGCCGGGGGGGCAGGGGTTAGCGGCTACACCTTC. Translated: CAGGAGVSGYTF.

The chain links TRBV7-2 to TRBJ2-1, with no clear D. Germline V lookup: CDR1 SGHTA, CDR2 FQGNSA. The CDR3 sequence is 14 residues long. Deletions cut 2 bases from V and 3 bases from J, with 8 bases between. The DNA for the CDR3 is TGTGCCAGCAGCTTAACAAACGTCTACAATGAGCAGTTCTTC. Its translation is CASSLTNVYNEQFF.

The chain couples TRBV7-2 to TRBJ2-3; D gene unclear. V lost 5 bases and J 6 bases, leaving 12 bases between the germline ends. The CDR3 contains 13 residues. From germline, CDR1 is SGHTA and CDR2 FQGNSA. The CDR3 spells CASSPLSLDTQYF. The CDR3 nucleotides are TGTGCCAGCAGCCCCTTATCGTTGGATACGCAGTATTTT.

The V call is TRBV19, the J call TRBJ1-5; D gene ambiguous. Trimming shortened V by 5 bases and J by 7 bases, and 21 bases separated the two germline ends. This CDR3 has 16 amino acids. Germline values: CDR1 LNHDA, CDR2 SQIVND (reference sequence). The CDR3 spells CASSPQRASGEQPQHF. CDR3 bases: TGTGCCAGTAGTCCCCAGCGGGCCTCTGGAGAGCAGCCCCAGCATTTT. Looking up the rest from reference TRBV19 and TRBJ1-5 gives the full variable domain: DGGITQSPKYLFRKEGQNVTLSCEQNLNHDAMYWYRQDPGQGLRLIYYSQIVNDFQKGDIAEGYSVSREKKESFPLTVTSAQKNPTAFYLCASSPQRASGEQPQHFGDGTRLSIL.

This rearrangement joins TRBV20-1 to TRBJ1-2; D not resolved. Germline lookup yields CDR1 DFQATT and CDR2 SNEGSKA (reference sequence). This CDR3 region has 10 residues. V lost 4 bases and J 5 bases, leaving 5 bases between the germline ends. The CDR3 DNA reads TGCAGTGCTACCCGATATGGCTACACCTTC. It is translated as CSATRYGYTF.

V usage is TRBV6-6 and J usage is TRBJ2-1; a weak D match, TRBD1 (6 bases). Deletions cut 7 bases from V and 5 bases from J, with 15 bases between. The germline V gene has CDR1 MNHNY and CDR2 SVGAGI (reference sequence). The CDR3 totals 14 residues. CDR3 protein: CASTPRQGNNEQFF. The CDR3 DNA reads as TGTGCCAGCACTCCGCGTCAGGGGAACAATGAGCAGTTCTTC.

The rearrangement uses TRBV13 and TRBJ1-2; TRBD1 matches at 9 bases. The germline gives CDR1 PRHDT, CDR2 FYEKMQ (reference sequence). V shed 3 bases, J shed 5 bases, and the junction held 7 bases outside the gene matches. The CDR3 has 15 residues. The CDR3 region has the DNA TGTGCCAGCAGCTTCCAACAGGGGGCGAGGTATGGCTACACCTTC. Protein: CASSFQQGARYGYTF. Full variable domain (outside the CDR3, taken from reference TRBV13 and TRBJ1-2): AAGVIQSPRHLIKEKRETATLKCYPIPRHDTVYWYQQGPGQDPQFLISFYEKMQSDKGSIPDRFSAQQFSDYHSELNMSSLELGDSALYFCASSFQQGARYGYTFGSGTRLTVV.

DNA of the CDR3: TGCGCCAGCGGAAGGGACAGGACCTACGAGCAGTACTTC. Translated: CASGRDRTYEQYF. The V gene is TRBV5-1, the J gene TRBJ2-7; 8 nucleotides agree with TRBD1. V shed 7 bases and J 2 bases; nucleotides not matched to a gene: 5. The CDR3 runs 13 residues. Germline V gene lookup returns CDR1 SGHRS and CDR2 YFSETQ.

Worth noting for this clone: This same CDR3 is encoded by further DNA sequences in the sample. The rearrangement links TRBV5-1 to TRBJ2-7; D remains unclear. Trimming removed 0 bases from V and 1 base from J, with 5 bases in between. Germline loops: CDR1 SGHRS, CDR2 YFSETQ. The CDR3 runs to 13 residues. CDR3: CASSLVGSYEQYF. The CDR3 nucleotides read TGCGCCAGCAGCTTGGTAGGGTCCTACGAGCAGTACTTC.

This sequence joins TRBV28 and TRBJ1-1; D gene ambiguous. V was pared by 1 base and J by 3 bases, with 18 bases between. The CDR3 length is 17 residues. Germline loops: CDR1 MDHEN, CDR2 SYDVKM. The CDR3 protein is CASSLYGIGRRDTEAFF. CDR3 sequence (DNA): TGTGCCAGCAGTTTATACGGTATCGGGCGACGGGACACTGAAGCTTTCTTT.

The rearrangement links TRBV28 to TRBJ2-7; a possible D gene is TRBD1 (6 bases). The CDR3 length is 13 residues. Trimming cost V 6 bases and J 0 bases, with 9 bases left between them. From germline, CDR1 is MDHEN and CDR2 SYDVKM. Here the CDR3 reads CASRGQSSYEQYF. The DNA of the CDR3 is TGTGCCAGCAGAGGACAGAGCTCCTACGAGCAGTACTTC.

The V and J genes are TRBV6-4 and TRBJ1-3; unclear D gene. The V and J ends lost 2 bases and 2 bases respectively, with 10 bases between them. The CDR3 sequence is 15 residues long. Germline assignment: CDR1 MRHNA and CDR2 SNTAGT. DNA of the CDR3: TGTGCCAGCAGTGACGGTCCTGGGGCTGGAAACACCATATATTTT. The encoded protein is CASSDGPGAGNTIYF.